Listed here is a single TCR beta chain. The V end lost 5 bases, the J end lost 11 bases, and 19 bases lay between the germline ends. The CDR3 spans 13 residues. The germline CDR1 and CDR2 sequences are SGHTA and FQGNSA. The data belong to a study of T cells in Graves' hyperthyroidism and ophthalmopathy. Turning to the study itself: Peripheral blood was obtained at initial diagnosis, preceding any treatment.

Clinical symptoms, serum thyroxine, TRAb, thyroid ultrasound and orbital computed tomography established diagnosis. 10 ml of fresh peripheral blood supplied the PBMCs. TCR beta CDR3 regions were amplified from RNA. HTBI primers were employed in a first-round RT-PCR of the TCR CDR3. TCRdb fed the multiplex PCR reads into MiXCR, producing one record per CDR3 protein. The table records about 840,000 distinct CDR3 sequences, roughly 40% of them present only once. The sequence came from a man aged 18 to 30 with Graves' hyperthyroidism. This sequence joins TRBV7-2 and TRBJ2-7, with D perhaps matching TRBD1 or TRBD2 (5 bases each). The specimen was blood. This CDR3 reads CASSVPGTLSEYF. The CDR3 DNA reads as TGTGCCAGCAGCGTACCCGGGACCCTGAGCGAGTACTTC.